The clone carrying this T cell receptor (delta chain) has only a few counts. This DNA's translation differs at residue 12 from TCRdb's protein, which comes from a much larger clone; a read error is likely, and the protein shown is translated from the DNA. These data originate in a study of γδ T cells in repeated Plasmodium falciparum infection. This CDR3 has 20 residues. Germline lookup yields CDR1 TSWWSYY and CDR2 QGS. J lost 0 bases, V lost 8 bases, and 24 bases had no gene match. Flow sorting of PBMC yielded separate Vgamma9/Vdelta2+ and Vdelta2-negative gammadelta T cell populations for bulk repertoire analysis. TCRdb re-called the multiplex PCR reads through CATT. The data show 85,000 to 95,000 delta-chain clones, with under 1.5% seen just once and around 8.1% held by the top ten.

Sequenced input: gamma-delta T cells from blood. The chain links TRDV1 to TRDJ1, with 7 bases that match TRDD3. TCRdb is silent on the J gene; assignment here came from matching the DNA to germline. The origin of this receptor is a pool of human donors (malaria-infected and uninfected, not separated). CDR3 region: CALNYPNLSTGEKDTDKLIF. CDR3 nucleotides: TGTGCTCTTAATTACCCCAATCTGAGTACTGGGGAAAAAGACACCGATAAACTCATCTTT.